The sample holds many counts of the clone carrying this T cell receptor (beta chain). Its cognate antigen is unknown. RNA transcripts yielded amplified TCR beta CDR3 regions. The HTBI primer set drove a first-round RT-PCR of the TCR CDR3. TCRdb reanalysed the multiplex PCR reads using MiXCR and keeps one entry per CDR3 protein. The repertoire holds 450,000 to 700,000 distinct CDR3 sequences, with roughly 50% as singletons. This entry comes from a study of T cells in Graves' hyperthyroidism and ophthalmopathy. Study-wide points: Blood also showed most of the thyroid clonotypes that were expanded above 0.001.

The germline V gene encodes CDR1 DFQATT and CDR2 SNEGSKA (reference sequence). The V segment lost 6 bases and the J segment 0 bases; nucleotides outside the gene matches: 3. This CDR3 region has 13 residues. Material for sequencing was peripheral blood or thyroid tissue (not recorded which). V is TRBV20-1 and J is TRBJ1-2; 8 bases are shared with TRBD1. The sequence was obtained from an adult woman with Graves' disease, either hyperthyroidism or ophthalmopathy (not recorded which). The CDR3 sequence: CSAPDRANYGYTF. The CDR3 DNA reads TGCAGTGCGCCGGACAGGGCTAACTATGGCTACACCTTC.